This T cell receptor beta chain was sequenced during a study of cytomegalovirus exposure and HLA in healthy donors (dated by TCRdb to 2015 to 2018). About the study as a whole: An earlier analysis of a few hundred of the donors reported over 250 Gb of sequence data and 100 million to 120 million unique TCR beta sequences obtained from 180 million or so T cells. A later analysis re-examined previously published TCR beta repertoires from several hundred donors and added high-resolution HLA genotyping to investigate patterns of TCR occurrence. Among the approximately 430 genotyped donors, about 83% belonged to the genetic ancestry cluster associated with self-reported Caucasian donors. Donor age, sex, ethnicity and CMV serostatus were collected together with the repertoire data. Besides the first cohort of under 700 subjects, a separate validation cohort made up of some 110 different subjects was used. Typing coverage varied by locus: about 620-630 donors for A, B, C, DRB1 and DQB1; approximately 500 for DQA1; 606 for DPA1; under 490 for DPB1. The study was designed to test whether signatures of past pathogen exposure could be identified by cataloging public T cell receptors. Because of strong linkage in the cohort, five DR-DQ haplotypes were treated as single units for association and clustering. On average, roughly 250,000 unique TCR beta nucleotide sequences were sequenced per donor among about 400 genotyped donors of the cohort, with roughly 19% of those sequences being non-productive. HLA typing covered class I and class II loci at four-digit resolution. Rather than using new phenotypic data, the later analysis identified candidate immune exposures from TCR beta sequences and from how often those sequences occurred across donors. The study combined high-throughput TCR immunosequencing, statistical association of individual TCRs with disease status, and machine learning to predict cytomegalovirus infection status. Every discovery cohort repertoire had been produced on one sequencing platform. Genome-wide SNP genotypes for about three fifths of the roughly 670 donors were used in a later genetic analysis, which treated that subset as a discovery cohort. An earlier analysis of 587 of the donors used high-throughput TCR beta sequencing to judge whether each TCR beta V gene segment behaved as functional or pseudogenic. The T cell repertoires of 666 subjects were profiled by immunosequencing and related to cytomegalovirus serostatus. Roughly 300 gigabases of sequencing data and 70 million to 95 million unique TCR sequences made up an early release that covered over 550 HLA-typed donors. Study-wide conclusions, independent of this receptor: CMV serostatus was the only immune exposure information available for the cohort. Across donors, most TCR sequences were observed very rarely, whereas some public TCRs were present in many individuals. According to the authors, the approach could potentially be generalized to other disease states and immunological phenotypes. The classifier was reported to diagnose cytomegalovirus status with high specificity and sensitivity in both the original and validation cohorts. This cohort had only TCR beta chains sequenced, and the lack of alpha or paired-chain data limited which features could be detected. In the study, 150 to 200 TCR beta chains were listed as associated with cytomegalovirus. According to a later analysis, most CMV-associated TCR beta chains appeared to be HLA-restricted, and the HLA associations seemed to be driven largely by CMV exposure. A few of the identified cytomegalovirus-associated TCR beta chains were confirmed in vitro to be specific for cytomegalovirus antigens. Because counts were too low, seventeen rarely observed V segments, including chromosome 9 orphons, were excluded from the earlier analysis of a few hundred of the donors. Compared with the roughly 600-donor mean, donors in an Asian-associated ancestry cluster had fewer N-insertions in productive TCRs, according to a later genetic analysis. In a later genetic analysis, a missense DCLRE1C variant was associated with V-gene and J-gene trimming of TCR beta chains, and the association was replicated in an independent cohort. In a later analysis, the rate of TCR association differed among HLA loci, with DRB1 alleles having the most associated TCRs and HLA-C alleles having the fewest. An earlier analysis of several hundred of the donors showed that most TCR beta V segments appeared in productive rearrangements either about 90% or about 30% of the time, which broadly matched IMGT annotations. A further reported finding was that TCR beta sequences accurately predicted the HLA-A and HLA-B alleles for most subjects in the first cohort. Correlated functional status among segregating V segments might be attributable to linkage disequilibrium, but an unknown experimental factor could not be ruled out. Several of the top co-occurrence clusters appeared to be linked to parvovirus B19, influenza, CMV and Epstein-Barr virus, according to a later analysis. Roughly uniform sequencing depth across donors was assumed in presence/absence analyses, although this assumption may not hold. HLA typing was unavailable for some donors at each locus, so association tests used only the typed subset. At a false discovery rate of 0.05, a later analysis linked 16,000 or so TCR beta sequences to specific HLA alleles. Assigning TCR associations to individual alleles was difficult when HLA alleles, especially DR and DQ, strongly co-occurred. A cluster of highly shared sequence variants was judged likely to represent a technical artifact of the sequencing pipeline. Compared with equally common non-associated chains, HLA-associated TCR beta chains in a later analysis were more clonally expanded and had lower generation probabilities.

In total, approximately 700 healthy bone marrow donors made up the cohort. All cohort members were sampled while nominally healthy, although unrecorded immune exposures were likely present. The donor was CMV seronegative and was included in the group of around 320 seronegative cohort members. A peripheral blood sample was collected from each donor, and TCR beta sequencing was performed on peripheral blood mononuclear cells. The Qiagen DNeasy Blood Extraction Kit was used to extract genomic DNA from the blood cell samples. Libraries were prepared through the immunoSEQ multiplex PCR assay. For the multiplex PCR, a mixture combining 60 forward primers for TCR Vbeta segments and 13 reverse primers for TCR Jbeta segments was used. Amplification of the CDR3 region of rearranged TCR beta genes was performed with a multiplex PCR assay on genomic DNA. The amplified TCR beta libraries were sequenced on the Illumina HiSeq System as 87-base-pair reads. In the source study's methods: A later analysis counted 65 million to 90 million unique TCR beta chains across the 640 or so repertoires, and around 9.9 million of these chains were shared by at least two donors. A nearest-neighbor algorithm error-corrected the raw reads and collapsed the reads into unique sequences, merging closely related sequences to remove PCR and sequencing errors. To assign V, D and J gene segments, CDR3 sequences were aligned to IMGT reference sequences. Each retained sequence needed at least a six-nucleotide match to both a V gene segment and a J gene segment. A rearrangement was called productive if the CDR3 had no stop codons and remained in frame with V and J, and every other rearrangement was called non-productive. Following IMGT convention, CDR3 was defined as the stretch from the second conserved V-encoded cysteine to the conserved J-encoded phenylalanine. In an earlier analysis of approximately 590 of the donors, sequences lacking an unambiguous match to a single V gene segment were excluded. An earlier analysis of some 610 of the donors called V segments functional above 56.7% productive rearrangements and segregating when the between-donor standard deviation exceeded 5%. A statistical classification framework was built for diagnosing cytomegalovirus status from the catalog of TCR beta chain sequences. In a later analysis, TCR nucleotide sequences were compared against IMGT/GENE-DB human TR gene sequences so that V and J genes could be assigned. A later analysis assigned CDR3 sequences and most-parsimonious VDJ recombination scenarios with the TCRdist pipeline. In a later analysis, each TCR beta chain was defined by its CDR3 amino acid sequence together with its V-gene family, and reads without a unique V-gene family were excluded. As a way to deal with suspected cross-contamination and a sequencing artifact, a later analysis dropped 640 or so nucleotide sequences that were highly shared and had low generation probability. In a later analysis, a clonal expansion index for each public chain was calculated from normalized within-repertoire ranks of inferred template counts. In a later analysis, generation probabilities were computed with a VDJ recombination model fitted to out-of-frame rearrangements, and the resulting probabilities were checked against IGoR. A later analysis scored TCR-TCR, TCR-HLA and TCR-CMV co-occurrence with hypergeometric tests, applying a repertoire-size bias correction to TCR pairs. To estimate false discovery rates, a later analysis permuted the HLA or CMV assignments 20 times. In a later analysis, co-occurring TCRs were grouped using DBSCAN, with TCRdist sequence similarity added in when clustering inside HLA-allele-positive subsets. Co-occurrence clustering excluded repertoires with fewer than 30,000 or more than 120,000 public chains, plus five with anomalous nucleotide sharing. In its TCRdb copy, this immuneACCESS table keeps in-frame sequences only and misses some clones. Where compared with another copy, unresolved V genes explain less than half of these, and the others have no known cause. D and trimming come from the DNA, and the V and J calls and clone size come from that table. This sample is represented by 100,000 to 150,000 clones; roughly 72% of them were singletons. The biggest ten clones account for approximately 1.7% of the sample.

With respect to this clone: Which antigen it targets is not known. No base quality values were provided; no much bigger clone lies one nucleotide off.

Sequencing was performed on PBMCs. The TCR was taken from a woman aged 45-65 years in good health and CMV-seronegative.

The CDR3 region: CASTRGGSLGYTF. The base sequence is TGTGCCAGCACCCGTGGGGGGAGTCTTGGCTACACCTTC. The V and J segments used are TRBV25-1 and TRBJ1-2; TRBD1 is a weak D gene call, 5 bases matching. Including the terminal cysteine and phenylalanine, the CDR3 comprises 13 residues. Only CDR3 DNA remains: 39 bases, in frame from the first base. A distance of 16 bases separates the germline ends of V and J, which lose 7 bases and 7 bases respectively. From the germline V gene, CDR1 is MGHDK and CDR2 is SYGVNS.